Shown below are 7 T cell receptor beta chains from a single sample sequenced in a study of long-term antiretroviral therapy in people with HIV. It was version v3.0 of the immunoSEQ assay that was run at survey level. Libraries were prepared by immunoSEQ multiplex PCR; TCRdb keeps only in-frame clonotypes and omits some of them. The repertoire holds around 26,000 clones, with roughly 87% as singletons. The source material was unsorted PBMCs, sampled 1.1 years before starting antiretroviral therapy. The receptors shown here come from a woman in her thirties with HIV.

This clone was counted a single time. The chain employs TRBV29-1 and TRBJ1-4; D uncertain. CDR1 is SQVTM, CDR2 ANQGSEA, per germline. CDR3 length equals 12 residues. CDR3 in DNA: TGCAGTTTTAGGGCGACTAATGAAAAACTGTTTTTT. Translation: CSFRATNEKLFF.

CDR3 DNA: TGTGCCAGCAGCTTAGACGGGGGTCTAACCTACGAGCAGTACTTC. Translation gives CASSLDGGLTYEQYF. The rearrangement links TRBV7-3 to TRBJ2-7, with D possibly TRBD2 on 6 matching bases. Trimming removed 2 bases at V and 2 bases at J, with 13 bases between. Germline CDR1 reads SGHTA; CDR2 reads FQGTGA. The CDR3 loop spans 15 amino acids.

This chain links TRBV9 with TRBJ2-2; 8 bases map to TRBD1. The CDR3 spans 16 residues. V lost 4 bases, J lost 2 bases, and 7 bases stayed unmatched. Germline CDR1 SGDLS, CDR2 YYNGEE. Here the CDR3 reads CASSPRTGSNTGELFF. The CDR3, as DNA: TGTGCCAGCAGCCCCCGGACAGGGAGTAACACCGGGGAGCTGTTTTTT.

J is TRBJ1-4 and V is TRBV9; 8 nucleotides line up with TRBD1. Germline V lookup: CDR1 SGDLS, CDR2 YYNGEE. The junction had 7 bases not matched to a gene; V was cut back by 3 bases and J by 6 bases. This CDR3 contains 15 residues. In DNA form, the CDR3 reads TGTGCCAGCAGCGGTCGACAGGGGACGCATGAAAAACTGTTTTTT. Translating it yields CASSGRQGTHEKLFF.

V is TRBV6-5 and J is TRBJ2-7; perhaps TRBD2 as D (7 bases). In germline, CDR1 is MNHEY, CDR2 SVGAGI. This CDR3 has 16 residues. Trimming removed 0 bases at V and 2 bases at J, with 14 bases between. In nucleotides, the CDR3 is TGTGCCAGCAGTTACTCGAAGGTCGGGGGGCCCTACGAGCAGTACTTC. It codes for CASSYSKVGGPYEQYF.

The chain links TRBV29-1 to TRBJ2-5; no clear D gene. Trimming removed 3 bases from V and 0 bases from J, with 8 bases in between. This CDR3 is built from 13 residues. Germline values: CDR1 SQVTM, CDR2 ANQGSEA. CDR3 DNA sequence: TGCAGCGTTGATACCCAGTACCAAGAGACCCAGTACTTC. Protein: CSVDTQYQETQYF.

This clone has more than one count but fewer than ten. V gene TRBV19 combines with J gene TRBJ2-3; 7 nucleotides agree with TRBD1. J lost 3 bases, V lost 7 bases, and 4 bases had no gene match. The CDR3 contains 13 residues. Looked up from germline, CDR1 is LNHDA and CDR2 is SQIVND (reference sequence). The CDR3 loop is CASTVTGTDTQYF. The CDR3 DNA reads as TGTGCCAGTACCGTGACAGGGACAGATACGCAGTATTTT.